What follows are 18 T cell receptor beta chains derived from one specimen sequenced in a study of radiotherapy plus CTLA-4 blockade in lung cancer. Some clones are missing from TCRdb's copy, which holds only in-frame ones; the method was immunoSEQ multiplex PCR. The sample includes 40,000 or so clones, roughly 60% of them seen just once. Sample: peripheral blood, taken from a patient treated with radiotherapy plus ipilimumab. These receptors were collected from a human donor with non-small cell lung cancer who had a partial response to radiotherapy plus ipilimumab.

This clone was counted a single time. The chain couples TRBV5-8 to TRBJ2-7; 14 positions match TRBD2. V was pared by 0 bases and J by 5 bases, with 1 base of the junction left unmatched. This CDR3 has 15 residues. Germline V gives CDR1 SGHTS, CDR2 YDEGEE. The CDR3 DNA reads as TGTGCCAGCAGCTTGGGACTAGCGGGAGGGGACGAGCAGTACTTC. Its translation: CASSLGLAGGDEQYF.

The chain couples TRBV30 to TRBJ1-1; D possibly corresponds to TRBD1 (5 bases). The CDR3 spans 12 residues. V lost 1 base and J 5 bases, leaving 8 bases between the germline ends. The germline gives CDR1 GTSNPN, CDR2 SVGIG (reference sequence). The CDR3 coding sequence is TGTGCCTGGAGTGGGGGGGGAACTGAAGCTTTCTTT. It codes for CAWSGGGTEAFF.

The rearrangement joins TRBV18 to TRBJ1-5; 10 bases line up with TRBD1. With V trimmed by 6 bases and J by 7 bases, 6 bases remained unmatched. Germline V gene lookup returns CDR1 KGHSH and CDR2 LQKENI. CDR3 size: 14 residues. CDR3 bases: TGTGCCAGCTCCTGGACAGGGGGGATCCAGCCCCAGCATTTT. This translates into CASSWTGGIQPQHF.

This chain links TRBV30 with TRBJ2-1; 12 bases fit TRBD2. The CDR3 contains 17 residues. V lost 1 base and J lost 1; bases outside the gene matches: 5. Germline CDR1 and CDR2: GTSNPN and SVGIG (reference sequence). The CDR3: CAWSAYGTSGSYNEQFF. The CDR3, as DNA: TGTGCCTGGAGTGCCTACGGGACTAGCGGGTCCTACAATGAGCAGTTCTTC.

The chain links TRBV6-1 to TRBJ2-2; TRBD2 might be the D (5 bases). Trimming removed 3 bases from V and 7 bases from J, with 15 bases in between. CDR1 is MNHNS and CDR2 is SASEGT in the germline V gene. The CDR3 is 15 residues long. The CDR3 reads CASSDRGVLGGELFF. DNA for the CDR3: TGTGCCAGCAGTGATCGGGGAGTTCTGGGCGGGGAGCTGTTTTTT.

This clone was detected many times. This sequence joins TRBV5-1 and TRBJ2-7; 9 bases are shared with TRBD1. Per the germline V gene, CDR1 is SGHRS and CDR2 is YFSETQ. The CDR3 totals 14 residues. The ends lost 2 bases at V and 5 bases at J; junction bases unmatched: 5. CDR3 loop: CASSFGQGTNEQYF. In nucleotides, the CDR3 is TGCGCCAGCAGCTTCGGACAGGGGACCAACGAGCAGTACTTC.

The chain couples TRBV5-1 to TRBJ2-1, with 16 bases identical to TRBD2. CDR3 length: 18 amino acids. From germline, CDR1 is SGHRS and CDR2 YFSETQ. Losses at the gene ends were 4 bases for V and 9 bases for J; bases not matched to a gene: 13. CDR3 DNA: TGCGCCAGCAGCGTTTTAGCCGGGACTAGCGGGAGGGCCAGTGAGCAGTTCTTC. It encodes CASSVLAGTSGRASEQFF.

The gene calls are TRBV14 and TRBJ1-4; D gene unclear. Germline CDR1 and CDR2: SGHDN and FVKESK. The CDR3 is 13 residues long. V was trimmed by 4 bases and J by 0 bases, leaving 3 bases between them. The CDR3 is CASSRATNEKLFF. DNA for the CDR3: TGTGCCAGCAGCCGCGCAACTAATGAAAAACTGTTTTTT.

The chain couples TRBV6-1 to TRBJ1-5, with D maybe TRBD1 (5 bases). Trimming removed 0 bases at V and 2 bases at J, with 8 bases between. Germline loops: CDR1 MNHNS, CDR2 SASEGT. CDR3 length: 15 amino acids. CDR3 amino acids: CASSEAEGGNQPQHF. CDR3 bases: TGTGCCAGCAGTGAAGCGGAAGGGGGCAATCAGCCCCAGCATTTT.

The chain has TRBV6-5 and TRBJ2-6; D unclear. Per germline, CDR1 MNHEY and CDR2 SVGAGI. The CDR3 contains 13 residues. V lost 6 bases, J lost 3 bases, and 6 bases lay in between. CDR3 nucleotides: TGTGCCAGCAGCTACCTTGGGGCCAACGTCCTGACTTTC. It is translated as CASSYLGANVLTF.

The genes are TRBV30 and TRBJ2-3; D is perhaps TRBD1 (5 bases). The V gene's germline CDR1 is GTSNPN and CDR2 SVGIG (reference sequence). This CDR3 has 14 residues. V gave up 2 bases and J gave up 4 bases, with 13 bases separating them. The CDR3 sequence: CAWSRTSFADTQYF. Here the CDR3 DNA reads TGTGCCTGGAGTCGGACATCCTTCGCAGATACGCAGTATTTT.

Notes on this clone: The DNA is left out, because the CDR3 cannot be placed on it with certainty; the CDR3 is given as TCRdb lists it. The chain joins TRBV30 to TRBJ1-2. Germline V gives CDR1 GTSNPN, CDR2 SVGIG (reference sequence). The CDR3 contains 12 residues when both ends are counted. This CDR3 is CAWSVGGGAHNF.

This chain joins TRBV19 and TRBJ2-5; 9 bases are shared with TRBD1. This CDR3 is built from 13 residues. The ends lost 4 bases at V and 11 bases at J; junction bases unmatched: 8. Germline loops: CDR1 LNHDA, CDR2 SQIVND (reference sequence). The CDR3 bases are TGTGCCAGTAGTACCGGGACAGGGCTGGAACAGTACTTC. Its protein product is CASSTGTGLEQYF.

The chain recombines TRBV5-6 with TRBJ2-3, with D unresolved. Germline CDR1 reads SGHDT; CDR2 reads YYEEEE. The CDR3 runs 15 residues. V was shortened by 4 bases and J by 2 bases, with 14 bases between the two germline ends. CDR3 sequence reads: CASSPELAVTDTQYF. DNA of the CDR3: TGTGCCAGCAGCCCCGAGTTGGCGGTCACAGATACGCAGTATTTT. Complete variable domain (other parts from reference TRBV5-6 and TRBJ2-3): DAGVTQSPTHLIKTRGQQVTLRCSPKSGHDTVSWYQQALGQGPQFIFQYYEEEERQRGNFPDRFSGHQFPNYSSELNVNALLLGDSALYLCASSPELAVTDTQYFGPGTRLTVL.

J is TRBJ1-2 and V is TRBV30; D is possibly TRBD1 (5 bases). The V end was cut by 0 bases, the J end by 7 bases, with 12 bases between. CDR3 length: 13 amino acids. The germline CDR1 and CDR2 sequences are GTSNPN and SVGIG (reference sequence). CDR3 nucleotide sequence: TGTGCCTGGAGTGTGGGGCAGGGCGTTGGCTACACCTTC. Its protein is CAWSVGQGVGYTF.

CDR3 DNA: TGTGCCAGCAGCGTAGTAACGGGGTCCTACAATGAGCAGTTCTTC. It encodes CASSVVTGSYNEQFF. The rearrangement joins TRBV9 to TRBJ2-1, with TRBD2 as a possible D gene (5 bases). The CDR3 totals 15 residues. Per germline, CDR1 SGDLS and CDR2 YYNGEE. The V and J ends lost 0 bases and 1 base respectively, with 8 bases between them. Supplemented by reference TRBV9 and TRBJ2-1, the full variable domain reads DSGVTQTPKHLITATGQRVTLRCSPRSGDLSVYWYQQSLDQGLQFLIQYYNGEERAKGNILERFSAQQFPDLHSELNLSSLELGDSALYFCASSVVTGSYNEQFFGPGTRLTVL.

This clone was detected only a few times. V usage is TRBV18 and J usage is TRBJ2-7; TRBD1 agrees at 7 bases. This CDR3 has 15 residues. Germline V gene data show CDR1 as KGHSH and CDR2 as LQKENI. The V segment lost 4 bases and the J segment 3 bases; nucleotides outside the gene matches: 9. The CDR3 reads CASSQWTGVNYEQYF. The CDR3 bases are TGTGCCAGCTCACAATGGACAGGAGTGAACTACGAGCAGTACTTC.

V and J are TRBV6-5 and TRBJ1-2; D is unresolved. Trimming removed 5 bases from V and 8 bases from J, with 18 bases in between. Germline V gene data show CDR1 as MNHEY and CDR2 as SVGAGI. This CDR3 is 14 amino acids long. The CDR3 DNA follows: TGTGCCAGCAGTGAAGTGGCAGACGCGAGGGGCTACACCTTC. Translation: CASSEVADARGYTF.